Below are 4 T cell receptor beta chains sequenced from a single sample in a study of blood T cell repertoires in COVID-19. TCRdb's table, derived via immunoSEQ multiplex PCR, lists solely in-frame clones and lacks some. This sample has some 290,000 clones; roughly 91% occur once, and the top ten carry under 3%. The sequencing input was PBMCs or T cells enriched from blood (not recorded which). These receptors all come from a woman aged 40 to 50 with acute COVID-19.

The chain carries TRBV21-1 and TRBJ1-2; the table's D call TRBD1 went unverified against the DNA. TRBV21-1 is deemed a pseudogene. The CDR3 consists of 13 residues. CDR3 sequence: CASNRTGTQGYTF. In nucleotides, the CDR3 is TGTGCCAGCAACAGGACAGGGACCCAAGGCTACACCTTC.

V usage is TRBV6-5 and J usage is TRBJ1-5; TRBD1 matches at 7 bases. The germline V gene has CDR1 MNHEY and CDR2 SVGAGI. Trimming removed 10 bases from V and 5 bases from J; junction bases left unmatched: 14. The CDR3 is 15 amino acids. The CDR3 DNA follows: TGTGCCATCAAGGGACAGCCTTACCCCGATCAGCCCCAGCATTTT. Encoded protein: CAIKGQPYPDQPQHF.

This chain connects TRBV5-1 to TRBJ1-2; TRBD1 might be the D (6 bases). The CDR3 consists of 15 residues. Trimming took off 0 bases at V and 2 bases at J, with 11 bases between the two ends. In germline, CDR1 is SGHRS, CDR2 YFSETQ. The CDR3 nucleotides are TGCGCCAGCAGCTTGGCCTACGGACAGAACTATGGCTACACCTTC. It encodes CASSLAYGQNYGYTF.

This rearrangement joins TRBV7-9 to TRBJ2-1; TRBD2 agrees at 11 bases. Germline values: CDR1 SEHNR, CDR2 FQNEAQ (reference sequence). This CDR3 is built from 15 residues. The V segment lost 5 bases and the J segment 7 bases; nucleotides outside the gene matches: 7. The CDR3 region has the DNA TGTGCCAGCAGCCCTCCGGGACTAGCGGTTAATGAGCAGTTCTTC. It encodes CASSPPGLAVNEQFF.